Included here is one T cell receptor beta chain sequence, with context. The antigen is undetermined. Every bit of the isolated RNA underwent reverse transcription, so sequencing read expressed TCRB transcripts. It was found that naive, central memory and regulatory T cell samples averaged approximately 3.5 million reads. Clones were sequenced by immunoSEQ multiplex PCR, and TCRdb holds only the in-frame ones, with some missing. The sample has almost 350,000 clones; around 19% are singletons. This entry belongs to a study of beta chain features in type 1 diabetes. Whole-study findings and limits: Patients and controls would share equally any PCR tilt toward shorter templates. Comparison showed that naive, central memory and Treg TCRB repertoires appeared more similar among patients than among healthy donors.

Central memory, naive, regulatory and stem cell-like memory CD4+ cells were sorted by CD45RO/CCR7/CD25/CD127/CD95/CD27. The CDR3 covers 16 residues. Germline V lookup: CDR1 SGHTA, CDR2 FQGNSA. The V gene lost 1 base and the J gene lost 5 bases, with 17 bases spanning the gap. The chain combines TRBV7-2 with TRBJ1-1; possibly TRBD1 for D (5 bases). Sequenced: naive CD4+ T cells from blood. This sequence originates from a woman between 18 and 30 years old in good health. The CDR3 bases are TGTGCCAGCAGCTTAGGACCCGTGGCAGGGAGGACTGAAGCTTTCTTT. It codes for CASSLGPVAGRTEAFF.